This TCR beta chain came from a study of T cell changes during pregnancy in multiple sclerosis. The CDR3 consists of 16 residues. The ends lost 8 bases at V and 0 bases at J; junction bases unmatched: 12. The germline V gene has CDR1 SNHLY and CDR2 FYNNEI. Generated by immunoSEQ multiplex PCR, the TCRdb table keeps only in-frame clones and is missing some. In the table there are 61,000 or so clones, about 93% of which are singletons. The table lists this clone with a few counts. The receptor was derived from a female donor with multiple sclerosis, enrolled in a pregnancy study. V and J are TRBV2 and TRBJ2-7; 8 nucleotides line up with TRBD1. The material sequenced was CD4+ T cells from peripheral blood mononuclear cells, taken before pregnancy. The CDR3: CASLFQGQVGSYEQYF. CDR3 DNA sequence: TGTGCCAGCCTCTTTCAGGGACAGGTGGGCTCCTACGAGCAGTACTTC.